The 18 T cell receptor beta chains given below trace back to one sample, sequenced in a study of PD-L1 blockade in urothelial cancer. Generated by immunoSEQ multiplex PCR, the TCRdb table keeps only in-frame clones and is missing some. This sample yields 75,000 to 95,000 clones, of which around 90% are seen a single time; about 0.94% belongs to the top ten. Time point of the sample: peripheral blood 6 weeks after treatment start. The sequences come from PBMCs, collected around atezolizumab (anti-PD-L1) treatment. Receptors originate from a woman aged 80 or older with urothelial cancer.

This clone was seen a single time. The chain employs TRBV30 and TRBJ2-6, with TRBD1 identical over 9 bases. After removal of 5 bases from V and 0 bases from J, the junction contained 5 bases not matched to a gene. This CDR3 is built from 16 residues. Germline V gene data show CDR1 as GTSNPN and CDR2 as SVGIG (reference sequence). As DNA, the CDR3 is TGTGCCTGGGGGGGACAGGGTTCCTCTGGGGCCAACGTCCTGACTTTC. Protein sequence: CAWGGQGSSGANVLTF.

The chain has TRBV6-1 and TRBJ1-5; D unclear. Per germline, CDR1 MNHNS and CDR2 SASEGT. The CDR3 is made up of 16 amino acids. V lost 3 bases, J lost 0 bases, and 12 bases lay in between. Here the CDR3 DNA reads TGTGCCAGCAGTGAGGGTGGAGGGTATAGCAATCAGCCCCAGCATTTT. It specifies CASSEGGGYSNQPQHF.

The chain's CDR3 is CASSQDSVAGALKAFF. For the CDR3, the DNA is TGCGCCAGCAGCCAAGATTCGGTGGCCGGAGCGTTAAAAGCTTTCTTT. The chain couples TRBV4-1 to TRBJ1-1; no definite D call. The CDR3 is 16 residues long. Germline V gives CDR1 MGHRA, CDR2 YSYEKL. V lost 0 bases and J 9 bases, leaving 20 bases between the germline ends.

The genes are TRBV10-2 and TRBJ1-5; D remains ambiguous. Trimming shortened V by 0 bases and J by 4 bases, and 10 bases separated the two germline ends. This CDR3 contains 15 residues. Germline V lookup: CDR1 WSHSY, CDR2 SAAADI. The CDR3 region is CASSESSGENQPQHF. The CDR3 DNA follows: TGCGCCAGCAGTGAGTCGTCCGGAGAGAATCAGCCCCAGCATTTT.

The chain couples TRBV2 to TRBJ1-5, with D possibly TRBD1 on 5 matching bases. The CDR3 covers 15 residues. Germline loops: CDR1 SNHLY, CDR2 FYNNEI. Trimming pared 0 bases from V and 2 bases from J, leaving 8 bases between. The CDR3 DNA is TGTGCCAGCAGTGAAGCCATCAGGGGCAATCAGCCCCAGCATTTT. Its protein product is CASSEAIRGNQPQHF.

The chain couples TRBV28 to TRBJ2-7, with TRBD1 matching 9 bases. The trim removed 5 bases at V and 4 bases at J, leaving 6 bases unmatched. Germline lookup yields CDR1 MDHEN and CDR2 SYDVKM. The CDR3 is 14 residues long. The CDR3 DNA follows: TGTGCCAGCAGTCTTCCGGGACAGGGTTACGAGCAGTACTTC. It specifies CASSLPGQGYEQYF.

The V gene is TRBV2, the J gene TRBJ2-2; 10 bases map to TRBD2. V lost 1 base and J lost 4; bases outside the gene matches: 0. The CDR3 extends over 15 amino acids. Germline lookup yields CDR1 SNHLY and CDR2 FYNNEI. CDR3 nucleotide sequence: TGTGCCAGCAGTGAAGTAGCGGGAGGCACCGGGGAGCTGTTTTTT. This sequence encodes CASSEVAGGTGELFF.

The CDR3 protein is CASSEVAGLTDTQYF. The CDR3, as DNA: TGTGCCAGCAGTGAAGTGGCGGGCCTCACAGATACGCAGTATTTT. The chain has TRBV6-1 and TRBJ2-3; maybe TRBD2 (5 bases). From germline, CDR1 is MNHNS and CDR2 SASEGT. V was shortened by 1 base and J by 2 bases, with 10 bases between the two germline ends. This CDR3 is built from 15 residues.

The V call is TRBV7-8, the J call TRBJ2-3; 11 bases agree with TRBD2. V lost 2 bases to trimming and J lost 4 bases; unmatched junction nucleotides: 5. This CDR3 has 16 amino acids. Germline-derived CDR1 and CDR2 are SGHVS and FQNEAQ. The DNA of the CDR3 is TGTGCCAGCAGCTTAATGGGACTAGCGGTACCAGATACGCAGTATTTT. As protein: CASSLMGLAVPDTQYF.

J is TRBJ1-1 and V is TRBV7-9; 7 bases agree with TRBD1. Germline-derived CDR1 and CDR2 are SEHNR and FQNEAQ (reference sequence). The CDR3 extends over 15 amino acids. Trimming cost V 1 base and J 5 bases; bases outside gene matches: 7. CDR3 in amino acids: CASSLGQGVGTEAFF. Here the CDR3 DNA reads TGTGCCAGCAGCTTAGGGCAGGGGGTCGGTACTGAAGCTTTCTTT.

The chain carries TRBV25-1 and TRBJ2-7, with D perhaps matching TRBD2 (6 bases). The germline gives CDR1 MGHDK, CDR2 SYGVNS. Deletions cut 7 bases from V and 1 base from J, with 20 bases between. The CDR3 sequence is 16 residues long. CDR3 region: CASTSGVPGLSYEQYF. The CDR3 coding sequence is TGTGCCAGCACCTCGGGGGTCCCCGGGTTATCCTACGAGCAGTACTTC.

The J gene is TRBJ2-5, the V gene TRBV6-1; D is perhaps TRBD1 (5 bases). The CDR3 is 13 residues long. Trimming took 10 bases from V and 1 from J, leaving 13 bases between them. Germline CDR1 reads MNHNS; CDR2 reads SASEGT. CDR3 in amino acids: CATLVTVQETQYF. The CDR3 DNA sequence: TGTGCCACCCTAGTGACAGTCCAAGAGACCCAGTACTTC.

The chain is built from TRBV9 and TRBJ1-5, with D possibly being TRBD1 (5 bases). V lost 3 bases and J lost 4, with 11 bases in between. Germline CDR1 SGDLS, CDR2 YYNGEE. The CDR3 runs 14 residues. The CDR3 here is CASSAHGGNQPQHF. The DNA for the CDR3 is TGTGCCAGCAGCGCCCACGGGGGGAATCAGCCCCAGCATTTT.

The rearrangement joins TRBV30 to TRBJ2-1; 9 positions match TRBD2. The germline gives CDR1 GTSNPN, CDR2 SVGIG (reference sequence). The junction had 3 bases not matched to a gene; V was cut back by 1 base and J by 5 bases. The CDR3 covers 14 residues. Here the CDR3 DNA reads TGTGCCTGGAGTGCAAGCGGGGGGAACAATGAGCAGTTCTTC. It yields the protein CAWSASGGNNEQFF.

V usage is TRBV2 and J usage is TRBJ1-2, with 7 bases aligning to TRBD1. The germline CDR1 and CDR2 sequences are SNHLY and FYNNEI. The CDR3 is made up of 14 amino acids. J lost 4 bases, V lost 4 bases, and 6 bases had no gene match. CDR3 loop: CASSADGTVYGYTF. DNA for the CDR3: TGTGCCAGCAGTGCGGACGGGACAGTCTATGGCTACACCTTC. The complete variable domain, with remaining parts taken from reference TRBV2 and TRBJ1-2, reads EPEVTQTPSHQVTQMGQEVILRCVPISNHLYFYWYRQILGQKVEFLVSFYNNEISEKSEIFDDQFSVERPDGSNFTLKIRSTKLEDSAMYFCASSADGTVYGYTFGSGTRLTVV.

V gene TRBV5-1 combines with J gene TRBJ2-7; 11 bases align to TRBD2. CDR3 length: 15 residues. CDR1 SGHRS and CDR2 YFSETQ come from the germline V gene. V lost 6 bases to trimming and J lost 6 bases; unmatched junction nucleotides: 11. CDR3 in DNA: TGCGCCAGCACCATTGGTACTAGCGGGAGTAGCGAGCAGTACTTC. It translates to CASTIGTSGSSEQYF.

The chain combines TRBV19 with TRBJ1-2; D is perhaps TRBD1 (5 bases). V dropped 3 bases and J dropped 3 bases, with 11 bases sitting between them. Germline CDR1 is LNHDA and CDR2 is SQIVND (reference sequence). The CDR3 covers 14 residues. DNA of the CDR3: TGTGCCAGTAGTATCACCAGGGCGGACTATGGCTACACCTTC. This sequence encodes CASSITRADYGYTF.

This chain joins TRBV18 and TRBJ1-5; 7 bases align to TRBD1. In germline, CDR1 is KGHSH, CDR2 LQKENI. The V gene end was trimmed by 2 bases and the J gene end by 3 bases; junction bases not matched to a gene: 7. The CDR3 has 16 residues. The CDR3 bases are TGTGCCAGCTCACCATACGGGACAGCAAACAATCAGCCCCAGCATTTT. Its translation is CASSPYGTANNQPQHF.